The rows below give T cell receptor beta chains drawn from one sample of a study of cytomegalovirus exposure and HLA in healthy donors. Generated by immunoSEQ multiplex PCR, the TCRdb table keeps only in-frame clones and is missing some. The sample shows about 120,000 clones, over 6.5% of them seen only once. The material sequenced was PBMCs. These receptors all come from a woman in her thirties or forties in good health and CMV-seropositive. Both conserved end residues are part of each CDR3. A D gene is named only where the DNA matches it firmly. A row's size may be missing; if present it is once, few, many or a size class.

TRBV5-1	-	TRBJ1-1	-	TGCGCCAGCAGCTTGGATTCGGGGTCCACTGAAGCTTTCTTT	CASSLDSGSTEAFF
TRBV7-6	-	TRBJ2-7	-	TGTGCCAGCAGCTTTCCCACAGGCGAGCAGTACTTC	CASSFPTGEQYF
TRBV19	-	TRBJ1-1	TRBD1	TGTGCCAGTAGTGCCCGGACAGGGAGGAACACTGAAGCTTTCTTT	CASSARTGRNTEAFF
TRBV29-1	few	TRBJ2-2	-	TGCAGCGTTGGAGCGAACACCGAGGAGCTGTTTTTT	CSVGANTEELFF
TRBV18	few	TRBJ1-1	TRBD1	TGTGCCAGCTCAGCCTCAGGGGGCGCCTTCGAAGCTTTCTTT	CASSASGGAFEAFF
TRBV7-2	-	TRBJ2-7	-	TGTGCCAGCAGCCGGAGGGGACAGACGGTCTACGAGCAGTACTTC	CASSRRGQTVYEQYF
TRBV19	few	TRBJ2-7	TRBD1	TGTGCCAGTAGTAAAGGACAGGGTATCTACGAGCAGTACTTC	CASSKGQGIYEQYF
TRBV28	few	TRBJ1-1	-	TGTGCCAGCAGGCCCTGGCCCACTGAAGCTTTCTTT	CASRPWPTEAFF
TRBV4-2	-	TRBJ2-1	-	TGTGCCAGCAGCCAACAGACAGAGATTTACAATGAGCAGTTCTTC	CASSQQTEIYNEQFF
TRBV18	few	TRBJ2-7	-	TGTGCCAGCTCACCACCGTCGAGTCCCCACGAGCAGTACTTC	CASSPPSSPHEQYF
TRBV27	-	TRBJ2-7	-	TGTGCCAGCAGCGAGCAGGGGTCCAAGCAGTACTTC	CASSEQGSKQYF
TRBV5-4	-	TRBJ1-2	TRBD1	TGTGCCAGCAGCCCCCGGGACAGGGCTAACTATGGCTACACCTTC	CASSPRDRANYGYTF
TRBV9	few	TRBJ2-3	TRBD2	TGTGCCAGCAGCGTTCCTCTGGGGGGAGGGGGCACAGATACGCAGTATTTT	CASSVPLGGGGTDTQYF
TRBV9	few	TRBJ1-2	-	TGTGCCAGCAGCGTAGATCCCCTGAGGGACTATGGCTACACCTTC	CASSVDPLRDYGYTF
TRBV7-9	-	TRBJ2-3	TRBD2	TGTGCCAGCAGCTCGGGGGGGCGTCCCACAGATACGCAGTATTTT	CASSSGGRPTDTQYF
TRBV5-4	-	TRBJ2-1	-	TGTGCCAGCAGCTTGGAGGGACTAAGGGGGAGTGAGCAGTTCTTC	CASSLEGLRGSEQFF
TRBV7-9	-	TRBJ1-6	-	TGTGCCAGCAGTCGCCAGGGTAACAATTCACCCCTCCACTTT	CASSRQGNNSPLHF
TRBV14	-	TRBJ2-2	-	TGTGCCAGCAGCCCCCAAATCCCTCGAGGGACCGGGGAGCTGTTTTTT	CASSPQIPRGTGELFF
TRBV5-1	few	TRBJ2-7	TRBD1	TGCGCCAGCAGCTTGGAAAGGGACAGCTACGAGCAGTACTTC	CASSLERDSYEQYF
TRBV29-1	-	TRBJ2-5	TRBD2	TGCAGCGTCGGGACTAGCGGGGCCCAAGAGACCCAGTACTTC	CSVGTSGAQETQYF
TRBV5-1	-	TRBJ2-5	TRBD1	TGCGCCAGCAGCTTGGGACAGGGGAGCCAAGAGACCCAGTACTTC	CASSLGQGSQETQYF
TRBV9	-	TRBJ2-3	-	TGTGCCAGCAGCTCTCAGCTTAGCGGCCGCACAGATACGCAGTATTTT	CASSSQLSGRTDTQYF
TRBV2	few	TRBJ1-2	-	TGTGCCAGCGGGGGGTGGCGTGGGGATGGCTACACCTTC	CASGGWRGDGYTF
TRBV5-1	-	TRBJ1-1	-	TGCGCCAGCAGCTTTACATCGGGGAACACTGAAGCTTTCTTT	CASSFTSGNTEAFF
TRBV7-9	-	TRBJ2-1	TRBD1	TGTGGCAGCAGCTCCGGGACAGGGTACAATGAGCAGTTCTTC	CGSSSGTGYNEQFF
TRBV11-2	few	TRBJ1-2	TRBD1	TGTGCCAGCAGCTTATCAAGTGGGGACAGGCGTCTGGGCTACACCTTC	CASSLSSGDRRLGYTF
TRBV5-1	-	TRBJ2-5	TRBD2	TGCGCCAGCAGCTGGGGACTAGCGGGGGGAGAGACCCAGTACTTC	CASSWGLAGGETQYF
TRBV5-8	-	TRBJ1-5	TRBD1	TGTGCCAGCAGCTTGGCCCTAACAGGGGATCAGCCCCAGCATTTT	CASSLALTGDQPQHF
TRBV20-1	few	TRBJ2-7	-	TGCAGTGCTGGGGGAGGCTACGAGCAGTACTTC	CSAGGGYEQYF
TRBV4-2	-	TRBJ1-2	TRBD1	TGTGCCAGCAGCCGAACTACCGGACAGGGGATAAGCGGCTACACCTTC	CASSRTTGQGISGYTF
TRBV11-2	-	TRBJ1-2	-	TGTGCCAGCAGCTTAGAAGTGAGGGGCTACACCTTC	CASSLEVRGYTF
TRBV25-1	few	TRBJ1-4	-	TGTGCCAGCAGTGAAAAGTGGTGGTCAGGGGCTCTAAATGAAAAACTGTTTTTT	CASSEKWWSGALNEKLFF
TRBV27	few	TRBJ1-5	-	TGTGCCAGCAGTTCCTCTCAGGGCCAGCCCCAGCATTTT	CASSSSQGQPQHF
TRBV19	-	TRBJ1-1	TRBD1	TGTGCCAGTAGTATAGGCCCGGGACAGGGTCGGGCTTTCTTT	CASSIGPGQGRAFF
TRBV10-2	few	TRBJ2-7	-	TGCGCCAGCAGTCTTCCGGGGACCTACGAGCAGTACTTC	CASSLPGTYEQYF
TRBV12-2	-	TRBJ1-1	-	TGTGCAAGTCGCTTAGGAGCACTGGCTTTCTTT	CASRLGALAFF
TRBV5-6	-	TRBJ2-7	-	TGTGCCAGCAGCTTGACTCCAGGTTCCTCCTACGAGCAGTACTTC	CASSLTPGSSYEQYF
TRBV19	few	TRBJ2-5	TRBD2	TGTGCCAGTAGTCTCCTAGCGGGGCCAGAGACCCAGTACTTC	CASSLLAGPETQYF
TRBV5-1	few	TRBJ1-2	-	TGCGCCAGCAGCTCAACCGCCGGGGGGGACTATGGCTACACCTTC	CASSSTAGGDYGYTF
TRBV14	few	TRBJ2-3	-	TGTGCCAGCAGCCATACCGCGGCAGATACGCAGTATTTT	CASSHTAADTQYF
TRBV28	-	TRBJ2-5	TRBD2	TGTGCCAGCAGTTTAGGACCTAGCGGGGGAAGGGAGACCCAGTACTTC	CASSLGPSGGRETQYF
TRBV9	-	TRBJ2-3	TRBD1	TGTGCCAGCAGCGCCCCGGGACAGGGAAGAGATACGCAGTATTTT	CASSAPGQGRDTQYF
TRBV11-2	few	TRBJ2-7	-	TGTGCCAGCAGCTCCTCGTATGGGGCAAGTAAGACCTACGAGCAGTACTTC	CASSSSYGASKTYEQYF